The rows below give T cell receptor beta chains drawn from one sample of a study of response to subunit inactivated influenza vaccine. One entry per CDR3 protein results from TCRdb running MiXCR on the RT-PCR reads. The sample lists some 540,000 distinct CDR3 sequences, around 25% occurring once. A further study also used this sample, focusing on T cells expressing NK-cell markers.

The material was CD4+ T cells sorted from PBMCs, obtained 12 days after vaccination. The receptors here all came from a man aged 50 to 59 who received an inactivated influenza vaccine. The CDR3 runs from the conserved cysteine through the conserved F or W. D genes are given only for firm matches. Clone size is not always given. Where it is, it says once, few, many or a class for expanded clones.

CASKDRLTSYEQYF | TGCGCCAGCAAAGACAGGCTTACATCCTACGAGCAGTACTTC | once | TRBV5-1 | NA | TRBJ2-7
CASSGFMTGGYNEQFF | TGCGCCAGCAGCGGTTTTATGACGGGAGGGTACAATGAGCAGTTCTTC | NA | TRBV4-3 | TRBD2 | TRBJ2-1
CASSLDRFGEQFF | TGCGCCAGCAGCTTGGACAGGTTTGGTGAGCAGTTCTTC | NA | TRBV5-1 | NA | TRBJ2-1
CASSILAGQGNYEQYF | TGTGCCAGCAGCATTCTAGCGGGGCAGGGGAACTACGAGCAGTACTTC | NA | TRBV7-2 | TRBD2 | TRBJ2-7
CASSESGQSTNIQYF | TGTGCCAGCAGTGAATCGGGACAGAGCACAAACATTCAGTACTTC | NA | TRBV25-1 | TRBD1 | TRBJ2-4
CASSFGGKNTEAFF | TGTGCCAGCAGCTTTGGCGGAAAGAACACTGAAGCTTTCTTT | few | TRBV5-4 | NA | TRBJ1-1
CSARVRTTLDTQYF | TGCAGTGCTAGAGTTAGGACAACCCTAGATACGCAGTATTTT | few | TRBV20-1 | NA | TRBJ2-3
CASSYSVRGNEQFF | TGTGCCAGCAGTTACTCTGTCAGGGGGAATGAGCAGTTCTTC | NA | TRBV6-5 | TRBD1 | TRBJ2-1
CAISQGHNQPQHF | TGTGCCATCAGCCAGGGGCACAATCAGCCCCAGCATTTT | few | TRBV10-3 | NA | TRBJ1-5
CASSLRPGASTDTQYF | TGTGCCAGCAGTTTACGTCCGGGGGCTAGCACAGATACGCAGTATTTT | once | TRBV12-3/TRBV12-4 | NA | TRBJ2-3
CASSPPGQVNTEAFF | TGTGCCAGTAGTCCACCGGGACAAGTGAACACTGAAGCTTTCTTT | few | TRBV19 | NA | TRBJ1-1
CSAQGVGNTIYF | TGCAGCGCTCAGGGTGTTGGAAACACCATATATTTT | few | TRBV29-1 | NA | TRBJ1-3
CASSEEGSEAFF | TGTGCCAGCAGCGAGGAAGGTTCTGAAGCTTTCTTT | NA | TRBV11-2 | NA | TRBJ1-1
CASSLVAGLVSDTQYF | TGTGCCAGCAGCTTAGTGGCGGGACTGGTATCAGATACGCAGTATTTT | few | TRBV11-2 | NA | TRBJ2-3
CASSPTRFEQFF | TGTGCCAGCAGCCCGACTAGATTTGAGCAGTTCTTC | few | TRBV12-3/TRBV12-4 | NA | TRBJ2-1
CATSDRQGSSNQPQHF | TGTGCCACCAGTGACCGACAGGGCTCGAGCAATCAGCCCCAGCATTTT | NA | TRBV24-1 | TRBD1 | TRBJ1-5
CASGFGGSTEAFF | TGTGCCAGCGGATTTGGAGGAAGCACTGAAGCTTTCTTT | few | TRBV3-1 | NA | TRBJ1-1
CASSATGFLYNSPLHF | TGTGCCAGCAGCGCTACAGGTTTCCTCTATAATTCACCCCTCCACTTT | few | TRBV2 | NA | TRBJ1-6
CASSQSGTEFEQYF | TGTGCCAGCAGTCAATCCGGGACGGAATTCGAGCAGTACTTC | NA | TRBV12-3/TRBV12-4 | NA | TRBJ2-7
CASSIKRAATYNEQFF | TGTGCCAGTAGTATCAAGCGGGCTGCAACCTACAATGAGCAGTTCTTC | NA | TRBV19 | NA | TRBJ2-1
CASRRSGGTLHQPQHF | TGTGCCAGCAGGCGTTCGGGAGGTACGCTCCATCAGCCCCAGCATTTT | many | TRBV6-1 | NA | TRBJ1-5
CATRQGSSNEQFF | TGTGCCACCCGACAGGGTTCTTCGAATGAGCAGTTCTTC | NA | TRBV10-3 | TRBD1 | TRBJ2-1
CSARTSGVPPDTQYF | TGCAGTGCCCGGACTAGCGGGGTGCCGCCAGATACGCAGTATTTT | NA | TRBV20-1 | TRBD2 | TRBJ2-3
CASSKGTGVHEQYF | TGTGCCAGCAGCAAAGGGACAGGGGTACACGAGCAGTACTTC | NA | TRBV7-6 | TRBD1 | TRBJ2-7
CASSFGVGGNTIYF | TGCGCCAGCAGCTTCGGAGTCGGCGGAAACACCATATATTTT | few | TRBV5-1 | NA | TRBJ1-3
CASSRTPLTQYF | TGTGCCAGCAGCCGGACCCCCCTTACGCAGTATTTT | few | TRBV7-2 | NA | TRBJ2-3
CASSERLNTGELFF | TGCGCCAGCAGCGAGCGGCTGAACACCGGGGAGCTGTTTTTT | NA | TRBV5-1 | NA | TRBJ2-2
CSASGLAGNNEQFF | TGCAGTGCTAGCGGCCTAGCGGGGAACAATGAGCAGTTCTTC | NA | TRBV20-1 | TRBD2 | TRBJ2-1
CASRGTSDEQFF | TGCGCCAGCCGTGGGACTAGCGATGAGCAGTTCTTC | NA | TRBV5-1 | TRBD2 | TRBJ2-1
CSASPPSREGDEQFF | TGCAGTGCTAGTCCCCCTTCCCGGGAAGGCGATGAGCAGTTCTTC | few | TRBV20-1 | NA | TRBJ2-1
CASSLAGEAYNEQFF | TGCGCCAGCAGCTTGGCGGGTGAGGCCTACAATGAGCAGTTCTTC | many | TRBV5-1 | NA | TRBJ2-1
CASSLLGSASTDTQYF | TGTGCCAGCAGCCTACTCGGTAGCGCTAGCACAGATACGCAGTATTTT | few | TRBV7-3 | NA | TRBJ2-3
CASSPRTGRRGALYEQYF | TGTGCCAGCAGTCCTCGGACAGGCCGACGGGGAGCGCTTTACGAGCAGTACTTC | NA | TRBV28 | TRBD1 | TRBJ2-7
CASSLGGGANTEAFF | TGCGCCAGCAGCTTGGGTGGGGGCGCGAACACTGAAGCTTTCTTT | NA | TRBV5-1 | NA | TRBJ1-1
CASSQDSALNEQFF | TGTGCCAGCAGCCAAGATTCCGCCCTAAATGAGCAGTTCTTC | few | TRBV4-2 | NA | TRBJ2-1
CASSYRTSGLQETQYF | TGTGCCAGCAGCTACAGGACTAGCGGCCTCCAAGAGACCCAGTACTTC | NA | TRBV13 | TRBD2 | TRBJ2-5
CASSLLRPGETQYF | TGCGCCAGCAGCTTGCTACGCCCGGGGGAGACCCAGTACTTC | NA | TRBV5-1 | NA | TRBJ2-5
CSAISDRGNRNEQFF | TGCAGTGCTATCAGCGACAGGGGAAATCGCAATGAGCAGTTCTTC | few | TRBV20-1 | TRBD1 | TRBJ2-1
CASTLGDYEQYF | TGTGCCAGCACCCTCGGGGACTACGAGCAGTACTTC | NA | TRBV28 | NA | TRBJ2-7
CSVEDGVGQYF | TGCAGCGTTGAAGATGGAGTAGGGCAGTACTTC | NA | TRBV29-1 | NA | TRBJ2-7
CASNAGRGTGELFF | TGTGCCAGCAATGCGGGTCGGGGGACCGGGGAGCTGTTTTTT | few | TRBV7-2 | NA | TRBJ2-2
CASSFGTSVYNEQFF | TGTGCCAGCAGCTTCGGGACTAGCGTATACAATGAGCAGTTCTTC | NA | TRBV9 | TRBD2 | TRBJ2-1
CASSSRGNHPEAFF | TGCGCCAGCAGCTCCAGGGGAAATCATCCTGAAGCTTTCTTT | many | TRBV5-1 | NA | TRBJ1-1
CASSQARAGKTYNEQFF | TGCGCCAGCAGCCAAGCAAGAGCGGGGAAAACTTACAATGAGCAGTTCTTC | NA | TRBV4-3 | TRBD2 | TRBJ2-1
CSGRASGITETQYF | TGCAGCGGGAGAGCTAGCGGGATAACGGAGACCCAGTACTTC | many | TRBV29-1 | TRBD2 | TRBJ2-5
CASSLGLPRTEAFF | TGTGCCAGCAGCTTAGGACTTCCAAGAACTGAAGCTTTCTTT | NA | TRBV5-6 | NA | TRBJ1-1
CASSHQTGANVLTF | TGTGCCAGCAGCCACCAAACCGGGGCCAACGTCCTGACTTTC | many | TRBV3-1 | NA | TRBJ2-6
CSATPSSGSSYEQYF | TGCAGTGCTACCCCCTCTAGCGGGAGCTCCTACGAGCAGTACTTC | once | TRBV20-1 | TRBD2 | TRBJ2-7
CASSLSGTGDSYEQYF | TGTGCCAGCAGTTTAAGCGGGACAGGGGACTCCTACGAGCAGTACTTC | NA | TRBV27 | TRBD1 | TRBJ2-7
CSAHGKRGVNTGELFF | TGCAGTGCTCACGGGAAGCGGGGGGTGAACACCGGGGAGCTGTTTTTT | NA | TRBV20-1 | TRBD2 | TRBJ2-2
CASNPRGYGNEQFF | TGTGCCAGCAACCCTCGGGGGTATGGCAATGAGCAGTTCTTC | NA | TRBV7-9 | NA | TRBJ2-1
CASSLLGRSRPDTQYF | TGTGCCAGCAGTTTATTAGGCAGGTCTCGCCCAGATACGCAGTATTTT | few | TRBV28 | NA | TRBJ2-3
CASSLGWGEQYF | TGTGCCAGCAGTTTAGGGTGGGGCGAGCAGTACTTC | NA | TRBV12-3/TRBV12-4 | NA | TRBJ2-7
CASSLTRFSGRSYNEQFF | TGCGCCAGCAGCCTCACAAGGTTTAGCGGGAGGTCCTACAATGAGCAGTTCTTC | NA | TRBV5-1 | TRBD2 | TRBJ2-1
CSVERGIQGKQYF | TGCAGCGTTGAAAGGGGAATACAGGGGAAGCAGTACTTC | NA | TRBV29-1 | TRBD1 | TRBJ2-7
CASSTGRAGELFF | TGCGCCAGCAGCACAGGAAGGGCCGGGGAGCTGTTTTTT | few | TRBV5-1 | NA | TRBJ2-2
CASKVMGARYEQYF | TGTGCCAGCAAGGTGATGGGGGCGCGTTACGAGCAGTACTTC | few | TRBV6-1 | NA | TRBJ2-7
CASSLRLAGIQETQYF | TGCGCCAGCAGCTTGAGACTAGCGGGAATTCAAGAGACCCAGTACTTC | NA | TRBV5-1 | TRBD2 | TRBJ2-5
CASGRTDTQYF | TGTGCCAGCGGGAGGACAGATACGCAGTATTTT | NA | TRBV4-2 | NA | TRBJ2-3
CASSLGTGGADTEAFF | TGCGCCAGCAGCCTCGGGACAGGGGGCGCGGACACTGAAGCTTTCTTT | few | TRBV5-1 | TRBD1 | TRBJ1-1